This entry describes one T cell receptor beta chain. The CDR3 runs to 16 residues. Per germline, CDR1 SGHRS and CDR2 YFSETQ. Trimming pared 0 bases from V and 0 bases from J, leaving 9 bases between. Construction of the TCRbeta library involved unique molecular identifiers. Using its own MiXCR run on the PCR reads, TCRdb lists one record per CDR3 protein. The repertoire holds about 610,000 distinct CDR3 sequences, with roughly a tenth as singletons. This specimen comes from a study of T-cell reconstitution after alpha-beta-depleted transplantation in children. This clonotype was sampled from a human donor who donated a stem cell graft to a child with acute myeloid leukemia. The specimen was PBMCs from the stem cell graft donor, collected from the stem cell graft. This chain joins TRBV5-1 and TRBJ2-2; D gene uncertain. The CDR3 sequence: CASSLATGPNTGELFF. CDR3 in DNA: TGCGCCAGCAGCTTGGCCACCGGACCGAACACCGGGGAGCTGTTTTTT.